The clone carrying this T cell receptor (beta chain) was seen only a few times. Amplified TCR beta CDR3 regions came from RNA transcripts. A set of HTBI primers served as the primers for a first-round RT-PCR of the TCR CDR3. TCRdb re-called the multiplex PCR reads with MiXCR, one entry per CDR3 protein. This sample has under 350,000 distinct CDR3 sequences, with over 15% found just once. Uncontrolled infection, other autoimmune disease, pregnancy or lactation excluded patients. This sample is drawn from a study of T cells in Graves' hyperthyroidism and ophthalmopathy. After removal of 0 bases from V and 4 bases from J, the junction contained 4 bases not matched to a gene. From germline, CDR1 is SGDLS and CDR2 YYNGEE. The CDR3 length is 15 residues.

The sequence was collected from a woman aged 45-65 years with Graves' hyperthyroidism. The chain combines TRBV9 with TRBJ2-5; 9 bases fit TRBD2. Sequencing was done on a sample of blood. As DNA, the CDR3 is TGTGCCAGCAGCGTAGTCCAAGCGGGGGGAGAGACCCAGTACTTC. Its protein product is CASSVVQAGGETQYF. Full variable domain (missing parts from reference TRBV9 and TRBJ2-5): DSGVTQTPKHLITATGQRVTLRCSPRSGDLSVYWYQQSLDQGLQFLIQYYNGEERAKGNILERFSAQQFPDLHSELNLSSLELGDSALYFCASSVVQAGGETQYFGPGTRLLVL.